The sequence of this TCR beta chain was determined in a study of identifying expanded T cells in peripheral blood. Only a few counts were recorded for this clone. TCRdb's copy holds only in-frame clones and misses some; the assay was immunoSEQ multiplex PCR. The sample records tens of thousands of clones, roughly 89% being singletons. The germline V gene encodes CDR1 MNHNY and CDR2 SVGAGI (reference sequence). Trimming removed 8 bases from V and 7 bases from J, with 17 bases in between. The CDR3 is made up of 13 amino acids. J is TRBJ1-2 and V is TRBV6-6, with a weak D call TRBD1 (6 bases). Material for sequencing was blood. This clonotype was sampled from a person aged 18 to 70 in good health. The CDR3 sequence is CASLDSMFGGYTF. The CDR3 region has the DNA TGTGCCAGCCTGGACAGTATGTTCGGTGGCTACACCTTC.